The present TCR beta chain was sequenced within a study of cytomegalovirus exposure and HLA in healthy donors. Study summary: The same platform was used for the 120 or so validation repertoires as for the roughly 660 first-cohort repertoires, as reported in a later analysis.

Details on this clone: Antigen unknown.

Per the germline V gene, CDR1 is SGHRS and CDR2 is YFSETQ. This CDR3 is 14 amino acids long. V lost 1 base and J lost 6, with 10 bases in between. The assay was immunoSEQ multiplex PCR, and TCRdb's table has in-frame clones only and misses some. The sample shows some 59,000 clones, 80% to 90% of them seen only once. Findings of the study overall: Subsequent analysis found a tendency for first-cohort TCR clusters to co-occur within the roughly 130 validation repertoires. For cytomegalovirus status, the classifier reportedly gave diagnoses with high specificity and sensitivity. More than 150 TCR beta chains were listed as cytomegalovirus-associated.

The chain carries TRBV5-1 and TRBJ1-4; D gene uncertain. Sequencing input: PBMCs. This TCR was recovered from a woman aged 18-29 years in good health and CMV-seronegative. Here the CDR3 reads CASSLRGLDEKLFF. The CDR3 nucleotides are TGCGCCAGCAGCTTGCGGGGTTTAGATGAAAAACTGTTTTTT.